A selection of T cell receptor beta chains follows, all from one sample in a study of blood T cell repertoires in COVID-19. This table comes from immunoSEQ multiplex PCR, and its TCRdb copy is limited to in-frame clones, with some not included. The data show about 260,000 clones, 88% seen once. The sample was peripheral blood. These receptors were obtained from a woman in her 70s with COVID-19, enrolled during active disease. Both conserved end residues are part of each CDR3. A D gene is named only where the DNA matches it firmly. Clone size, where shown, is once, few, many, or a class for clones that have expanded.

size	V	J	D	DNA	CDR3
.	TRBV28	TRBJ1-1	.	TGTGCCAGCAGTTTATTAGTCCGATCTCTAGGGGATGAAGCTTTCTTT	CASSLLVRSLGDEAFF
.	TRBV23-1	TRBJ1-6	.	TGCGCCAGCAGGGGGACAAATTCACCCCTCCACTTT	CASRGTNSPLHF
once	TRBV4-2	TRBJ2-1	TRBD1	TGTGCCAGCAGCCTACAGGGGTACAATGAGCAGTTCTTC	CASSLQGYNEQFF
.	TRBV11-2	TRBJ2-1	TRBD2	TGTGCCAGCAGCTTCCTAGCGGGAGGTGGCTACAATGAGCAGTTCTTC	CASSFLAGGGYNEQFF
.	TRBV18	TRBJ2-7	TRBD1	TGTGCCAGCTCACCATTCTCCGGGACAGGTGGCGAGCAGTACTTC	CASSPFSGTGGEQYF
.	TRBV15	TRBJ2-7	.	TGTGCCACCAGCCCGGGTGTGCTATCTATTGACGAGCAGTACTTC	CATSPGVLSIDEQYF
.	TRBV3-1/TRBV3-2	TRBJ1-2	TRBD1	TGTGCCAGCAGCCAGGGAGGACAGGGGTCTCGGGGCTACACCTTC	CASSQGGQGSRGYTF
.	TRBV19	TRBJ1-5	.	TGTGCCAGTTCGGTCCGGGGGTTGGTGGGCAATCAGCCCCAGCATTTT	CASSVRGLVGNQPQHF
.	TRBV28	TRBJ2-1	TRBD2	TGTGCCAGCAGCCTACTAGCGGGAGGGCTCAATGAGCAGTTCTTC	CASSLLAGGLNEQFF
few	TRBV19	TRBJ1-2	TRBD1	TGTGCCAGTAGTACCGGGGACAGGATCTATGGCTACACCTTC	CASSTGDRIYGYTF
few	TRBV2	TRBJ2-7	TRBD2	TGTGCCACCCGAGCCGGGAGGGTGTACGAGCAGTACTTC	CATRAGRVYEQYF
.	TRBV7-2	TRBJ2-7	.	TGTGCCAGCAGCCTGGTGGAGGTCCCCTACGAGCAGTACTTC	CASSLVEVPYEQYF
.	TRBV6-5	TRBJ1-6	.	TGTGCCAGCAGTTCCGACAGGCTCGCTTATAATTCACCCCTCCACTTT	CASSSDRLAYNSPLHF
once	TRBV19	TRBJ1-1	.	TGTGCCAGTAGGATGGGGGGGTATGACACTGAAGCTTTCTTT	CASRMGGYDTEAFF
.	TRBV29-1	TRBJ2-5	.	TGCAGCGTTGAGGTCCGGTTAATGTCAGAGACCCAGTACTTC	CSVEVRLMSETQYF
once	TRBV5-1	TRBJ2-1	TRBD1	TGCGCCAGCAGCTTGGCCGGGACAGGGTTAAATGAGCAGTTCTTC	CASSLAGTGLNEQFF
.	TRBV7-2	TRBJ1-5	.	TGTGCCAGCAGGCCGGGACACCGCAATCAGCCCCAGCATTTT	CASRPGHRNQPQHF
few	TRBV28	TRBJ1-1	.	TGTGCCAGCAGTTTAGCAGGGGCGTCCCGGACTGAAGCTTTCTTT	CASSLAGASRTEAFF
.	TRBV6-5	TRBJ1-2	TRBD1	TGTGCCAGCAGGGGGACAGGGAACCTTTATGGCTACACCTTC	CASRGTGNLYGYTF
.	TRBV18	TRBJ2-2	.	TGTGCCAGCTCACCACCAGGAGTCACCGGGGAGCTGTTTTTT	CASSPPGVTGELFF
.	TRBV28	TRBJ2-2	.	TGTGCCAGCAGTTTATTACCTATGCGAAACGGGGAGCTGTTTTTT	CASSLLPMRNGELFF
once	TRBV6-1	TRBJ1-2	.	TGTGCCAGCAGTGAAGATCTTATTGGCTACACCTTC	CASSEDLIGYTF
once	TRBV30	TRBJ1-2	.	TGTGCCTGGTCCCGGTCCTTAAACTATGGCTACACCTTC	CAWSRSLNYGYTF
.	TRBV5-6	TRBJ2-1	.	TGTGCCAGCAGCCGAGGGACAAGTGAGCAGTTCTTC	CASSRGTSEQFF
.	TRBV24-1	TRBJ1-5	TRBD1	TGTGCCACCAGAGGACAGGGATCCAATCAGCCCCAGCATTTT	CATRGQGSNQPQHF
.	TRBV24-1	TRBJ2-3	.	TGTGCCACGAGTCAAGGGGCGGTAGATACGCAGTATTTT	CATSQGAVDTQYF
.	TRBV10-3	TRBJ1-4	.	TGTGCCATCAGTGAGTCCAGGGGCACTAATGAAAAACTGTTTTTT	CAISESRGTNEKLFF
.	TRBV28	TRBJ2-5	TRBD1	TGTGCCAGCAGTTTTTTCCAGGGGGCGAAAGCCGAGACCCAGTACTTC	CASSFFQGAKAETQYF